The source of this T cell receptor beta chain is a study of shared clonotypes between healthy human individuals. Study-wide results and caveats: Clonotype sharing among the donors was expected to vary with sequencing depth. Relative to memory subsets, naive subsets generally showed larger estimated richness.

This CDR3 is 16 amino acids long. Germline values: CDR1 SGHAT, CDR2 FQNNGV. As regards this clone: What it binds is not known. A read error may account for a junction end that differs from germline. Other DNA sequences from this sample encode an identical CDR3 as well.

It was CD45RO-negative cells, positively selected for CCR7, that made up naive CD8 cells, with terminally differentiated effector memory CD45RA+ cells excluded. Clones were sequenced by immunoSEQ multiplex PCR, and TCRdb holds only the in-frame ones, with some missing. The table shows approximately 650,000 clones, with 95% to 96% occurring only once. The origin of this receptor is a woman under 40 in good health. The J gene is TRBJ2-7, the V gene TRBV11-2; 9 nucleotides align to TRBD2. Sequenced: naive CD8+ T cells sorted from blood. CDR3 DNA sequence: TGTGCCAGTAGCTTAGAATTAGCGGGGGCCTCCTACGAGCAGTACTTC. Its translation: CASSLELAGASYEQYF.